This TCR beta chain was obtained from a study of T cell changes during pregnancy in multiple sclerosis. The method was immunoSEQ multiplex PCR; TCRdb's version includes in-frame clones alone and lacks a portion of them. The data contain around 65,000 clones, over 85% of them singletons. This clone has a single count. The starting material was peripheral blood, obtained in the first trimester of pregnancy. This receptor was obtained from a female donor in good health, enrolled as a control in a pregnancy study.

CDR3 in amino acids: CASSPRQESYNEQFF. Here the CDR3 DNA reads TGTGCCAGCTCACCCAGACAGGAGTCCTACAATGAGCAGTTCTTC. J is TRBJ2-1 and V is TRBV18; tentative D call: TRBD1 (6 bases). Germline V lookup: CDR1 KGHSH, CDR2 LQKENI. The germline V and J ends were trimmed by 3 bases and 1 base, with 10 bases remaining between them. The CDR3 contains 15 residues.